The sequence of this T cell receptor beta chain was determined in a study of blood T cell repertoires in COVID-19. Across the study: Both acute and convalescent COVID-19 samples were obtained from the United States, Italy and Spain. The cDNA or gDNA used as material had been derived from T cells, B-cell-depleted T cells, or PBMCs.

The germline V gene has CDR1 LGHDT and CDR2 YNNKEL (reference sequence). CDR3 length: 14 residues. Trimming at V came to 1 base and at J to 7 bases, leaving 5 bases not matched to a gene. TCRdb's table, derived via immunoSEQ multiplex PCR, lists solely in-frame clones and lacks some. Of about 160,000 clones listed, 70% to 90% are singletons. The receptor comes from a woman between 45 and 65 years old who had recovered from COVID-19. The chain combines TRBV3-1 (or the pseudogene TRBV3-2) with TRBJ1-2; TRBD1 agrees at 8 bases. Sequencing used PBMCs or T cells enriched from blood (not recorded which). This CDR3 reads CASSQGGQASGYTF. CDR3 DNA: TGTGCCAGCAGCCAAGGGGGACAGGCGAGTGGCTACACCTTC.